Given below is one T cell receptor beta chain in context. Its matching antigen is unknown. Patients chosen for sequencing had CD8+CD57+ cells that had expanded, as shown by flow cytometry. This record comes from a study of CD8+CD57+ T cells in acquired aplastic anemia. Study-wide context: Quantities of DNA derived from sorted CD4+ and CD8+ cells averaged 3.2 ug.

Regarding the study as a whole: Patients versus controls showed no significant CD8+ Simpson's diversity difference. Overlapping CD8+ CDR3 repertoires of patients and controls contained under 30 shared sequences.

The TCR beta profiling, which covered VDJ combination and CDR3 sequence, was carried out using genomic DNA as the template. Via MiXCR, TCRdb re-called the reads, giving one row per CDR3 protein. Among about 200,000 distinct CDR3 sequences listed, about half were seen once. The CDR3 has 12 residues. V was clipped by 6 bases and J by 4 bases, with 12 bases between them. Looked up from germline, CDR1 is DFQATT and CDR2 is SNEGSKA (reference sequence). The receptor was derived from a human donor with aplastic anemia. The J gene is TRBJ2-5, the V gene TRBV20-1; possible D gene TRBD2, 6 bases. Sequenced sample: sorted CD4+, CD8+, or CD8+CD57+ T cells (not recorded which) from PBMCs. CDR3 coding DNA: TGCAGTGCAAGGGACTTATTAGAGACCCAGTACTTC. Residues: CSARDLLETQYF.